This TCR beta chain was observed in a study of OX40 agonist ivuxolimab in advanced cancers. Study-wide background: Dose-escalation patients' cancers were hepatocellular carcinoma, melanoma, renal cell or head and neck cancer.

V lost 6 bases to trimming and J lost 13 bases, with 13 bases between them. CDR3 length: 11 residues. The germline V gene encodes CDR1 MNHEY and CDR2 SVGAGI. A word on this clone: The target antigen is unknown.

Generated by immunoSEQ multiplex PCR, the TCRdb table keeps only in-frame clones and is missing some. The table has roughly 61,000 clones, approximately 90% seen once. The study, taken as a whole, reports: No determination was made of the antigen specificity of the expanded peripheral T cells. Average numbers of expanded clones were greater in CD8+ T cells than in CD4+.

The chain links TRBV6-5 to TRBJ2-1; tentative D call: TRBD2 (7 bases). This TCR derives from an adult with an advanced solid tumor such as melanoma, head and neck, liver or kidney cancer. The source was CD4+ or CD8+ T cells sorted from blood, collected in a trial of the OX40 agonist ivuxolimab. DNA of the CDR3: TGTGCCAGCAGCGGGGGGCTGACCCAGTTCTTC. It yields the protein CASSGGLTQFF.